This TCR beta chain was sequenced for a study of T cell responses to AZD1222 COVID-19 vaccine. Findings and limits, study-wide: Reports indicate that nearly half of spike-specific TCRs are directed at unmutated variant regions. Dominant at 160-218 and 743-854, vaccine-associated CD4 TCRs also spanned spike. Females outnumbered males among donors, who were mostly white British; clonal diversity was possibly underestimated. Scientists sampled the repertoires only once the peak T cell response had passed.

TCRdb's copy holds only in-frame clones and misses some; the assay was immunoSEQ multiplex PCR. The table lists approximately 100,000 clones, 85% of them singletons. This clone appeared a few times. The antigen is undetermined. Germline CDR1 SQVTM, CDR2 ANQGSEA. The CDR3 extends over 14 amino acids. Trimming shortened V by 2 bases and J by 1 base, and 11 bases separated the two germline ends. This sample comprised peripheral blood, obtained 28 days after the second AZD1222 dose. This sequence originates from an adult who received the AZD1222 COVID-19 vaccine. The rearrangement joins TRBV29-1 to TRBJ1-1; D perhaps matches TRBD1 (5 bases). The CDR3 reads CSVEMGGANTEAFF. CDR3 bases: TGCAGCGTTGAAATGGGAGGGGCGAACACTGAAGCTTTCTTT.